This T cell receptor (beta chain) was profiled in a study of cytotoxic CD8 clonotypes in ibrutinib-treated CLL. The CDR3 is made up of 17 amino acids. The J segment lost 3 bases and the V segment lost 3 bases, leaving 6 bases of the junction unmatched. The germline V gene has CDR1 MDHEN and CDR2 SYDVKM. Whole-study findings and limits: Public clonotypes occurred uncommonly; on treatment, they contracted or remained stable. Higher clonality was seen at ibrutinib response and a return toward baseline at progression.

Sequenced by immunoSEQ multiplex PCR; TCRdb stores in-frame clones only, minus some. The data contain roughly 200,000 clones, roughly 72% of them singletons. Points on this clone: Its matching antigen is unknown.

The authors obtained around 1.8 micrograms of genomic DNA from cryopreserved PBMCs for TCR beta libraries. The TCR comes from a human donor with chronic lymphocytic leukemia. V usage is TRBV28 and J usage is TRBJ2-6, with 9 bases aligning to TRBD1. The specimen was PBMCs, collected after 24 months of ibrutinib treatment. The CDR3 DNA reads TGTGCCAGCAGTTTTTGGACAGGGGTTGGTGGGGCCAACGTCCTGACTTTC. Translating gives CASSFWTGVGGANVLTF.